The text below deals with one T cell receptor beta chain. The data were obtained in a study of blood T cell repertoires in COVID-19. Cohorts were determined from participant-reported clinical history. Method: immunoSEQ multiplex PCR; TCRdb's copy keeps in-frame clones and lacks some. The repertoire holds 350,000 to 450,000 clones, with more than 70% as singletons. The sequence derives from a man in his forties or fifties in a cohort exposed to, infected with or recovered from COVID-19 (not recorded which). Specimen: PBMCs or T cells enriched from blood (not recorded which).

CDR3 protein: CASSASGGVSNQPQHF. DNA of the CDR3: TGTGCCAGCAGTGCATCCGGCGGGGTTAGCAATCAGCCCCAGCATTTT. The chain employs TRBV25-1 and TRBJ1-5, with D unclear. Trimming took off 4 bases at V and 0 bases at J, with 13 bases between the two ends. The CDR3 sequence is 16 residues long. The germline V gene has CDR1 MGHDK and CDR2 SYGVNS.